This paragraph reports one TCR beta chain. Antigen unknown. RNA was extracted and reverse transcribed into cDNA as the sequencing template. The table came from immunoSEQ multiplex PCR; TCRdb's copy has only in-frame clones and leaves some out. There are fewer than 200,000 clones in the sample; 58% occur only once, and around 16% lies in the top ten. This sample was included in a study of CD8+ T cells in alopecia areata. Treatment indicated: oral pan-JAK inhibitor, 5-10 mg twice daily. This CDR3 is built from 15 residues. Between the trimmed V and J ends, which lost 0 bases and 0 bases, there was a span of 7 bases. Germline CDR1 reads SGHRS; CDR2 reads YFSETQ. General study findings and limits: Amid tofacitinib therapy, many expanded lesional clones stayed present in scalp and blood. The link between baseline CD8+ expansion and response remains uncertain with one nonresponder.

The sequence was obtained from a human donor with alopecia areata. This specimen consisted of CD4+ T cells sorted from blood, obtained at approximately week 55, from a patient treated with tofacitinib. This chain connects TRBV5-1 to TRBJ2-4; D gene uncertain. The CDR3 sequence is CASSLADVAKNIQYF. The CDR3 DNA reads as TGCGCCAGCAGCTTGGCCGATGTAGCCAAAAACATTCAGTACTTC.